The 15 T cell receptor beta chains reported below all come from one sample, sequenced in a study of blood T cell repertoires in COVID-19. Sequencing was performed with immunoSEQ multiplex PCR; in TCRdb, only in-frame clones are kept and a portion is missing. The table records about 210,000 clones, almost 85% of them present only once. Sequenced material: peripheral blood. These receptors all stem from a woman aged 40 to 55 with acute or convalescent COVID-19.

The chain joins TRBV28 to TRBJ1-3; 10 bases agree with TRBD1. Germline values: CDR1 MDHEN, CDR2 SYDVKM. V lost 7 bases, J lost 4 bases, and 16 bases stayed unmatched. This CDR3 is 18 amino acids long. CDR3 loop: CASNPGQGYIQNGNTIYF. CDR3 nucleotides: TGTGCCAGCAACCCGGGACAGGGGTATATACAGAACGGAAACACCATATATTTT.

The chain employs TRBV7-9 and TRBJ2-1, with TRBD1 matching over 9 bases. Germline CDR1 reads SEHNR; CDR2 reads FQNEAQ (reference sequence). The CDR3 sequence is 15 residues long. The trim removed 5 bases at V and 8 bases at J, leaving 10 bases unmatched. DNA for the CDR3: TGTGCCAGCAGCATTGCCGGGACAGGGTGGTATGAGCAGTTCTTC. Translated: CASSIAGTGWYEQFF.

This clone was detected a few times. The chain's CDR3 is CASSQVGGTEAFF. Written as DNA, the CDR3 is TGTGCCAGCAGCCAAGTAGGGGGTACTGAAGCTTTCTTT. The chain uses TRBV4-2 and TRBJ1-1, with D possibly being TRBD1 (6 bases). Germline CDR1 reads LGHNA; CDR2 reads YNFKEQ. This CDR3 is 13 amino acids long. Between the trimmed V and J ends, which lost 1 base and 5 bases, there was a span of 8 bases.

Only one count was recorded for this clone. The chain joins TRBV3-1 (or the pseudogene TRBV3-2) to TRBJ2-1; no firm D call. V was clipped by 4 bases and J by 9 bases, with 13 bases between them. CDR3 size: 13 residues. The germline gives CDR1 LGHDT, CDR2 YNNKEL (reference sequence). The CDR3 is CASSPSRSSEQFF. The DNA of the CDR3 is TGTGCCAGCAGCCCATCGAGGAGCAGTGAGCAGTTCTTC.

The chain combines TRBV11-1 with TRBJ1-6, with TRBD1 as a possible D gene (5 bases). There are 15 residues in the CDR3. Germline-derived CDR1 and CDR2 are SGHAT and FQDESV (reference sequence). The ends were cut back, 4 bases at V and 9 bases at J, with 16 bases in the middle. The chain's CDR3 is CASSSHRDWGSPLHF. CDR3 DNA: TGTGCCAGCAGCTCACACCGGGACTGGGGTTCACCCCTCCACTTT.

This clone was recorded only once. Other DNA sequences from this sample encode an identical CDR3 as well. The chain couples TRBV5-1 to TRBJ2-7; D may be TRBD1 (5 bases). The germline gives CDR1 SGHRS, CDR2 YFSETQ. The V gene lost 0 bases and the J gene lost 1 base, with 5 bases spanning the gap. This CDR3 has 13 residues. The CDR3 bases are TGCGCCAGCAGCTTGGGACAGTCCTACGAGCAGTACTTC. This codes for CASSLGQSYEQYF.

The chain employs TRBV7-8 and TRBJ2-2; 8 bases line up with TRBD1. Germline V lookup: CDR1 SGHVS, CDR2 FQNEAQ. The CDR3 extends over 17 amino acids. The V gene end was trimmed by 1 base and the J gene end by 4 bases; junction bases not matched to a gene: 8. For the CDR3, the DNA is TGTGCCAGCAGCTTAGTAGGTGGACAGGGTGGCACCGGGGAGCTGTTTTTT. Translation: CASSLVGGQGGTGELFF.

The V gene is TRBV4-2, the J gene TRBJ2-1; D gene uncertain. From germline, CDR1 is LGHNA and CDR2 YNFKEQ. The CDR3 sequence is 14 residues long. Trimming removed 0 bases from V and 12 bases from J, with 15 bases in between. CDR3 region: CASSQDGRSGWQFF. CDR3 coding DNA: TGTGCCAGCAGCCAAGACGGCAGGTCCGGTTGGCAGTTCTTC.

V is TRBV18 and J is TRBJ2-7, with TRBD1 as a possible D gene (5 bases). V gave up 5 bases and J gave up 4 bases, with 24 bases separating them. Germline V gene data show CDR1 as KGHSH and CDR2 as LQKENI. The CDR3 loop spans 17 amino acids. This chain's CDR3 is CASSNTPGPIHTYEQYF. CDR3 bases: TGTGCCAGCTCAAATACACCAGGGCCGATCCATACGTACGAGCAGTACTTC.

The V and J genes are TRBV6-2 or TRBV6-3 and TRBJ1-1; D is unresolved. CDR1 MNHEY and CDR2 SVGEGT come from the germline V gene. The CDR3 loop spans 11 amino acids. V was clipped by 5 bases and J by 10 bases, with 11 bases between them. DNA for the CDR3: TGTGCCAGCAGTAACCTGCGGGGAGCTTTCTTT. The encoded protein is CASSNLRGAFF.

This clone was seen a handful of times. This chain links TRBV7-2 with TRBJ2-5, with D unclear. Trimming removed 1 base at V and 2 bases at J, with 5 bases between. Germline CDR1 is SGHTA and CDR2 is FQGNSA. This CDR3 spans 13 amino acids. The CDR3 sequence: CASSLERQETQYF. CDR3 nucleotide sequence: TGTGCCAGCAGCTTAGAGAGGCAAGAGACCCAGTACTTC.

The V call is TRBV11-2, the J call TRBJ2-1; D ambiguous. V gave up 5 bases and J gave up 5 bases, with 10 bases separating them. Germline CDR1 reads SGHAT; CDR2 reads FQNNGV. The CDR3 contains 13 residues. The CDR3 loop reads CASSPSSNNEQFF. As DNA, the CDR3 is TGTGCCAGCAGCCCCAGTAGCAACAATGAGCAGTTCTTC.

This clone was recorded at least ten times. This sample includes further DNA sequences coding for the same CDR3. This chain joins TRBV19 and TRBJ1-5; D is unclear. This CDR3 spans 16 amino acids. The germline V gene encodes CDR1 LNHDA and CDR2 SQIVND (reference sequence). V was trimmed by 2 bases and J by 2 bases, leaving 13 bases between them. The CDR3 DNA reads as TGTGCCAGTAGTATATCCCCCCCCGGGGGCAATCAGCCCCAGCATTTT. Amino acids: CASSISPPGGNQPQHF.

The V call is TRBV7-8, the J call TRBJ1-2; tentatively, D is TRBD1 (5 bases). The CDR3 consists of 14 residues. V lost 2 bases to trimming and J lost 3 bases, with 10 bases between them. Germline CDR1 reads SGHVS; CDR2 reads FQNEAQ. The CDR3 nucleotides read TGTGCCAGCAGCTTATTGGGGGGGGACTATGGCTACACCTTC. It yields the protein CASSLLGGDYGYTF.

CDR3 in DNA: TGTGCCAGTAGTACCCATAGCGGACACTCCTACAATGAGCAGTTCTTC. Its protein product is CASSTHSGHSYNEQFF. This chain links TRBV19 with TRBJ2-1, with a possible D match to TRBD2 (6 bases). The V and J ends lost 4 bases and 0 bases respectively, with 13 bases between them. Germline values: CDR1 LNHDA, CDR2 SQIVND (reference sequence). CDR3 length: 16 residues.